This TCR beta chain was profiled in a study of blood T cell repertoires in COVID-19. The V gene's germline CDR1 is SGHRS and CDR2 YFSETQ. The CDR3 runs 13 residues. Trimming removed 2 bases from V and 4 bases from J, with 9 bases in between. Using immunoSEQ multiplex PCR, the repertoire was profiled, and TCRdb retains in-frame clones only, with some absent. Altogether under 250,000 clones are present, about four fifths being singletons, with the ten largest covering 6.5% to 9%. Sample: peripheral blood. This clonotype originated in a woman in her forties or fifties with active or convalescent COVID-19. This chain uses TRBV5-1 with TRBJ1-1, with TRBD1 as a possible D gene (6 bases). The CDR3 DNA follows: TGCGCCAGCAGCTTCGGACAGACCACTGAAGCTTTCTTT. Encoded protein: CASSFGQTTEAFF.